Shown below are 8 T cell receptor beta chains from a single sample sequenced in a study of blood T cell repertoires in COVID-19. Only in-frame clones appear in the TCRdb table, and some are missing; sequencing was by immunoSEQ multiplex PCR. In the table there are roughly 230,000 clones, approximately 80% of which are singletons. The sample was peripheral blood. Receptor source: a woman in her 50s with acute or convalescent COVID-19.

The chain has TRBV19 and TRBJ1-4; D may be TRBD1 (6 bases). This CDR3 spans 15 amino acids. The ends were cut back, 6 bases at V and 8 bases at J, with 19 bases in the middle. CDR1 is LNHDA, CDR2 SQIVND, per germline (reference sequence). The CDR3 here is CASRETTGLGEKLFF. The CDR3, as DNA: TGTGCCAGTAGAGAAACCACAGGGTTAGGAGAAAAACTGTTTTTT. The full variable domain, in which reference TRBV19 and TRBJ1-4 provide the parts outside the CDR3, is DGGITQSPKYLFRKEGQNVTLSCEQNLNHDAMYWYRQDPGQGLRLIYYSQIVNDFQKGDIAEGYSVSREKKESFPLTVTSAQKNPTAFYLCASRETTGLGEKLFFGSGTQLSVL.

CDR3 region: CASGLVWGDRGNQPQHF. CDR3 sequence (DNA): TGTGCTAGTGGTTTGGTATGGGGAGACAGGGGCAATCAGCCCCAGCATTTT. V is TRBV12-5 and J is TRBJ1-5; 7 nucleotides match TRBD1. The CDR3 runs to 17 residues. The V gene's germline CDR1 is LGHNT and CDR2 FRNRAP. V trimming: 0 bases; J trimming: 2 bases; junction bases outside the gene matches: 7.

The rearrangement uses TRBV19 and TRBJ1-5; weak D call: TRBD1 (6 bases). Trimming removed 10 bases from V and 0 bases from J, with 16 bases in between. Per germline, CDR1 LNHDA and CDR2 SQIVND (reference sequence). CDR3 length: 15 amino acids. CDR3 sequence (DNA): TGTGCCACCATCGACAGGCCTTATAGCAATCAGCCCCAGCATTTT. This encodes CATIDRPYSNQPQHF.

This chain uses TRBV19 with TRBJ1-5; D is undetermined. The V and J ends lost 3 bases and 5 bases respectively, with 11 bases between them. CDR3 length: 14 residues. The germline V gene encodes CDR1 LNHDA and CDR2 SQIVND (reference sequence). CDR3 in DNA: TGTGCCAGTAGTATTTTTGCGGCGGATCAGCCCCAGCATTTT. This gives the protein CASSIFAADQPQHF. Full variable domain (rest looked up from reference TRBV19 and TRBJ1-5): DGGITQSPKYLFRKEGQNVTLSCEQNLNHDAMYWYRQDPGQGLRLIYYSQIVNDFQKGDIAEGYSVSREKKESFPLTVTSAQKNPTAFYLCASSIFAADQPQHFGDGTRLSIL.

The V gene is TRBV7-8, the J gene TRBJ1-3, with unresolved D. Germline values: CDR1 SGHVS, CDR2 FQNEAQ. The ends were cut back, 6 bases at V and 3 bases at J, with 6 bases in the middle. The CDR3 sequence is 12 residues long. CDR3 region: CASRASGNTIYF. The CDR3, as DNA: TGTGCCAGCAGGGCCAGTGGAAACACCATATATTTT.

The rearrangement links TRBV18 to TRBJ2-1; D gene ambiguous. This CDR3 region has 13 residues. CDR1 and CDR2 (germline): KGHSH, LQKENI. V gave up 0 bases and J gave up 4 bases, with 4 bases separating them. CDR3 amino acids: CASSPPSYNEQFF. CDR3 nucleotides: TGTGCCAGCTCACCACCGAGTTACAATGAGCAGTTCTTC.

The chain couples TRBV19 to TRBJ2-3; 10 bases fit TRBD1. The CDR3 runs 16 residues. Germline V gene lookup returns CDR1 LNHDA and CDR2 SQIVND (reference sequence). V was clipped by 7 bases and J by 2 bases; unmatched bases: 9. CDR3 bases: TGTGCCAGTAAGATATGGACAGGGGGACTCACAGATACGCAGTATTTT. Amino acids: CASKIWTGGLTDTQYF.

The CDR3, as DNA: TGTGCCAGCTCACTATTCGACAGGGCAAGCTCCTATAATTCACCCCTCCACTTT. It yields the protein CASSLFDRASSYNSPLHF. The genes are TRBV18 and TRBJ1-6; TRBD1 aligns across 7 bases. Germline trimming cut 4 bases from V and 0 bases from J; bases unmatched to any gene: 9. Looked up from germline, CDR1 is KGHSH and CDR2 is LQKENI. The CDR3 consists of 18 residues.